One sample yielded the 4 T cell receptor beta chains listed below, sequenced in a study of cytomegalovirus exposure and HLA in healthy donors. Method: immunoSEQ multiplex PCR; TCRdb's copy keeps in-frame clones and lacks some. The data show 250,000 to 300,000 clones, with about 90% seen just once and 0.37% held by the top ten. The sequencing input was PBMCs. Receptor source: a woman younger than 30 in good health and CMV-seronegative.

The V call is TRBV27, the J call TRBJ1-1; 9 nucleotides agree with TRBD1. CDR1 is MNHEY and CDR2 is SMNVEV in the germline V gene (reference sequence). CDR3 length: 13 amino acids. Trimming removed 4 bases from V and 5 bases from J; junction bases left unmatched: 2. This CDR3 reads CASSSGQGTEAFF. As DNA, the CDR3 is TGTGCCAGCAGTTCAGGACAGGGGACTGAAGCTTTCTTT.

In this sample, this clone turned up once. The chain is built from TRBV7-2 and TRBJ2-3, with D perhaps TRBD2 (7 bases). Trimming pared 2 bases from V and 2 bases from J, leaving 14 bases between. CDR1 is SGHTA, CDR2 FQGNSA, per germline. The CDR3 runs to 16 residues. The CDR3 sequence: CASSLFGGGLTDTQYF. In DNA, the CDR3 is TGTGCCAGCAGCTTATTCGGCGGGGGCCTCACAGATACGCAGTATTTT. Complete variable domain (other parts from reference TRBV7-2 and TRBJ2-3): GAGVSQSPSNKVTEKGKDVELRCDPISGHTALYWYRQSLGQGLEFLIYFQGNSAPDKSGLPSDRFSAERTGGSVSTLTIQRTQQEDSAVYLCASSLFGGGLTDTQYFGPGTRLTVL.

This chain uses TRBV5-4 with TRBJ2-7, with D possibly TRBD2 on 5 matching bases. Germline CDR1 is SGHNT and CDR2 is YYREEE (reference sequence). V dropped 1 base and J dropped 4 bases, with 18 bases sitting between them. This CDR3 spans 16 amino acids. CDR3 sequence reads: CASSLRFRLAGYEQYF. The CDR3, as DNA: TGTGCCAGCAGCTTGCGGTTCCGGCTAGCTGGGTACGAGCAGTACTTC.

This rearrangement joins TRBV13 to TRBJ1-1, with D hard to call. V shed 3 bases and J shed 5 bases, with 10 bases lying between them. The CDR3 contains 13 residues. CDR1 and CDR2 from the germline V gene are PRHDT and FYEKMQ (reference sequence). This CDR3 reads CASSFAGGTEAFF. The DNA for the CDR3 is TGTGCCAGCAGCTTTGCGGGCGGAACTGAAGCTTTCTTT.